The 13 T cell receptor beta chains below were found in one sample sequenced in a study of blood T cell repertoires in COVID-19. Generated by immunoSEQ multiplex PCR, the TCRdb table keeps only in-frame clones and is missing some. The sample lists more than 150,000 clones; about 82% were seen once. Material: peripheral blood. The receptor set was obtained from a man aged 45 to 65 with active or convalescent COVID-19.

The rearrangement links TRBV4-3 to TRBJ2-5; tentative D call: TRBD2 (6 bases). V gave up 1 base and J gave up 5 bases, with 11 bases separating them. The CDR3 extends over 14 amino acids. Germline lookup yields CDR1 LGHNA and CDR2 YSLEER. This CDR3 is CASSQALASETQYF. CDR3 sequence (DNA): TGCGCCAGCAGCCAAGCACTAGCTTCGGAGACCCAGTACTTC.

V gene TRBV6-1 combines with J gene TRBJ2-3; D not certain. The CDR3 length is 12 residues. CDR1 is MNHNS and CDR2 is SASEGT in the germline V gene. The V gene lost 6 bases and the J gene lost 5 bases, with 9 bases spanning the gap. Here the CDR3 DNA reads TGTGCCAGCAGCTCCCGAGTAGATACGCAGTATTTT. It yields the protein CASSSRVDTQYF.

The genes are TRBV6-1 and TRBJ2-7; D is undetermined. Germline CDR1 is MNHNS and CDR2 is SASEGT. The V gene lost 2 bases and the J gene lost 0 bases, with 17 bases spanning the gap. This CDR3 region has 17 residues. The CDR3 region is CASSETGVGTNSYEQYF. The CDR3 DNA reads TGTGCCAGCAGTGAAACGGGTGTGGGTACTAACTCCTACGAGCAGTACTTC.

This clone was observed a single time. The chain is built from TRBV2 and TRBJ1-1, with D possibly TRBD1 on 5 matching bases. The V and J ends lost 3 bases and 1 base respectively, with 9 bases between them. This CDR3 spans 14 amino acids. Per germline, CDR1 SNHLY and CDR2 FYNNEI. CDR3 coding DNA: TGTGCCAGCAGTGAGGACACTCCGAACACTGAAGCTTTCTTT. This sequence encodes CASSEDTPNTEAFF.

This clone came up a few times. V usage is TRBV11-2 and J usage is TRBJ1-2; D is undetermined. The germline gives CDR1 SGHAT, CDR2 FQNNGV. V lost 1 base and J lost 4, with 10 bases in between. This CDR3 is 14 amino acids long. The CDR3 region is CASSLGGGVYGYTF. For the CDR3, the DNA is TGTGCCAGCAGCTTAGGAGGTGGAGTCTATGGCTACACCTTC. The full variable domain, completed using reference TRBV11-2 and TRBJ1-2, is EAGVAQSPRYKIIEKRQSVAFWCNPISGHATLYWYQQILGQGPKLLIQFQNNGVVDDSQLPKDRFSAERLKGVDSTLKIQPAKLEDSAVYLCASSLGGGVYGYTFGSGTRLTVV.

The chain employs TRBV7-9 and TRBJ1-3; 8 bases map to TRBD1. Losses at the gene ends were 3 bases for V and 0 bases for J; bases not matched to a gene: 7. The CDR3 is 17 residues long. Germline CDR1 SEHNR, CDR2 FQNEAQ (reference sequence). DNA for the CDR3: TGTGCCAGCAGCTTCGGGACAGGACCTTCCTCTGGAAACACCATATATTTT. Translating it yields CASSFGTGPSSGNTIYF.

The chain uses TRBV5-6 and TRBJ1-4, with no clear D. This CDR3 spans 14 amino acids. Germline lookup yields CDR1 SGHDT and CDR2 YYEEEE. The V end lost 4 bases, the J end lost 4 bases, and 11 bases lay between the germline ends. This chain's CDR3 is CASSLAGVNEKLFF. The CDR3 nucleotides read TGTGCCAGCAGCCTAGCGGGAGTTAATGAAAAACTGTTTTTT.

V and J are TRBV6-2 or TRBV6-3 and TRBJ1-3; D unresolved. CDR1 and CDR2 from the germline V gene are MNHEY and SVGEGT. V was trimmed by 6 bases and J by 4 bases, leaving 16 bases between them. The CDR3 runs 15 residues. In DNA, the CDR3 is TGTGCCAGCAGCCAACCTCCTCGGTCCGGAAACACCATATATTTT. Its translation is CASSQPPRSGNTIYF.

V and J are TRBV18 and TRBJ2-1, with TRBD2 matching 8 bases. Per the germline V gene, CDR1 is KGHSH and CDR2 is LQKENI. With V trimmed by 8 bases and J by 0 bases, 6 bases remained unmatched. This CDR3 has 15 amino acids. CDR3 protein: CASADSGSSYNEQFF. DNA of the CDR3: TGTGCCAGCGCAGACAGCGGGAGCTCCTACAATGAGCAGTTCTTC.

The J gene is TRBJ2-5, the V gene TRBV6-2 or TRBV6-3, with D possibly TRBD2 on 6 matching bases. The CDR3 totals 16 residues. Germline CDR1 is MNHEY and CDR2 is SVGEGT. V was pared by 0 bases and J by 2 bases, with 13 bases between. The CDR3 sequence is CASSYSVTRGQETQYF. CDR3 nucleotides: TGTGCCAGCAGTTACTCGGTGACCCGGGGGCAAGAGACCCAGTACTTC.

The rearrangement links TRBV24-1 to TRBJ1-2; D is unresolved. The CDR3 contains 12 residues. Germline assignment: CDR1 KGHDR and CDR2 SFDVKD. V lost 4 bases and J lost 3, with 5 bases in between. The CDR3 DNA reads as TGTGCCACCAGTGACACGGACTATGGCTACACCTTC. Translated: CATSDTDYGYTF.

In this sample, this clone turned up a few times. V usage is TRBV7-8 and J usage is TRBJ2-7; TRBD1 is a possible D gene (5 bases). V lost 2 bases to trimming and J lost 2 bases, with 10 bases between them. Germline V gene data show CDR1 as SGHVS and CDR2 as FQNEAQ. The CDR3 runs 14 residues. The CDR3 loop is CASSLLVRAYEQYF. The CDR3 nucleotides are TGTGCCAGCAGCTTATTGGTCAGGGCCTACGAGCAGTACTTC.

This clone was counted between two and nine times. The chain carries TRBV3-1 (or the pseudogene TRBV3-2) and TRBJ2-1; the match to TRBD2 covers 7 bases. Germline-derived CDR1 and CDR2 are LGHDT and YNNKEL (reference sequence). The junction had 7 bases not matched to a gene; V was cut back by 0 bases and J by 2 bases. The CDR3 has 17 amino acids. In DNA form, the CDR3 reads TGTGCCAGCAGCCAAGAGGGATGGGGAGGGCCCTACAATGAGCAGTTCTTC. Encoded protein: CASSQEGWGGPYNEQFF.